This section outlines one T cell receptor (beta chain) sequence together with its context. This specimen comes from a study of blood T cell repertoires in COVID-19. Overall study: In each case, the material was cDNA or gDNA derived from T cells, B-cell-depleted T cells, or PBMCs.

This CDR3 comprises 14 residues. With 6 bases removed from V and 6 bases from J, the gap between germline ends came to 18 bases. CDR1 and CDR2 (germline): SNHLY, FYNNEI. Original processing notes: Reference gene primer amplification in the assay estimated nucleated cell counts. The method was immunoSEQ multiplex PCR; TCRdb's version includes in-frame clones alone and lacks a portion of them. The D gene and trimming were derived from the DNA, and the V and J assignments and clone size from that table. The table includes 55,000 to 75,000 clones, around four fifths detected once. The chain recombines TRBV2 with TRBJ2-7; D may be TRBD1 (6 bases). Material for sequencing was peripheral blood. This receptor was taken from a human donor in a cohort sampled during active COVID-19. CDR3 residues: CASRAGQFPLEQYF. The CDR3 DNA reads TGTGCCAGCAGGGCCGGACAGTTCCCCCTCGAGCAGTACTTC.